The 3 T cell receptor beta chains given below trace back to one sample, sequenced in a study of T cell repertoires in cytomegalovirus infection. TCRdb re-called the reads through MiXCR, storing one row per CDR3 protein. The sample lists about 500,000 distinct CDR3 sequences, about 33% occurring once. These TCRs are of unknown antigen specificity. This specimen consisted of cultured PBMCs, obtained from culture after CMV antigen stimulation. Every receptor here comes from a human donor in good health (CMV status not recorded). Some clones in this sample may be carry-over from other donors' samples.

The V gene is TRBV7-2, the J gene TRBJ2-5, with a weak D call TRBD1 (5 bases). Deletions cut 2 bases from V and 5 bases from J, with 6 bases between. Germline V gene sequence: CDR1 SGHTA, CDR2 FQGNSA. There are 12 residues in the CDR3. CDR3 loop: CASSLKGETQYF. The CDR3 DNA is TGTGCCAGCAGCTTAAAGGGGGAGACCCAGTACTTC.

V gene TRBV6-2 or TRBV6-3 combines with J gene TRBJ1-2; D possibly corresponds to TRBD1 (6 bases). CDR1 is MNHEY and CDR2 is SVGEGT in the germline V gene. V was clipped by 6 bases and J by 4 bases, with 12 bases between them. CDR3 length equals 13 residues. The CDR3 coding sequence is TGTGCCAGCAGGCTGGGACACTTCTATGGCTACACCTTC. It yields the protein CASRLGHFYGYTF.

At least ten counts were recorded for this clonotype. The V call is TRBV7-9, the J call TRBJ2-1; the match to TRBD2 covers 10 bases. CDR3 length: 13 amino acids. Germline V gene lookup returns CDR1 SEHNR and CDR2 FQNEAQ (reference sequence). The V segment lost 6 bases and the J segment 8 bases; nucleotides outside the gene matches: 4. As DNA, the CDR3 is TGTGCCAGCAGAGTAGCGGGGGGTGATGAGCAGTTCTTC. Its translation: CASRVAGGDEQFF.